A selection of T cell receptor beta chains follows, all from one sample in a study of OX40 agonist ivuxolimab in advanced cancers. The assay was immunoSEQ multiplex PCR, and TCRdb's table has in-frame clones only and misses some. The sample records under 200,000 clones, around 94% being singletons. The sample was CD4+ or CD8+ T cells sorted from blood, taken in a trial of the OX40 agonist ivuxolimab. The receptor source for this set is an adult with an advanced solid tumor such as melanoma, head and neck, liver or kidney cancer. Each CDR3 is given with its conserved first and last residue. Each record gives: J gene, clone size, V gene, D gene, CDR3 DNA, CDR3 protein. A D gene is named only where the DNA matches it firmly. Clone size is shown for a subset of rows, as once, few, many or a class of expanded clone.

j_gene: TRBJ1-2
abundance: .
v_gene: TRBV27
d_gene: .
CDR3nt: TGTGCCAGCAGTCCAAGGGGGGTCGACGGCTACACCTTC
CDR3aa: CASSPRGVDGYTF

j_gene: TRBJ1-1
abundance: .
v_gene: TRBV15
d_gene: .
CDR3nt: TGTGCCACCCTGAAGTGGGGAGGAGGGAACACTGAAGCTTTCTTT
CDR3aa: CATLKWGGGNTEAFF

j_gene: TRBJ2-7
abundance: .
v_gene: TRBV19
d_gene: TRBD1
CDR3nt: TGTGCCAGTAGTATTAGGGACAGTCCCTACGAGCAGTACTTC
CDR3aa: CASSIRDSPYEQYF

j_gene: TRBJ1-6
abundance: .
v_gene: TRBV5-4
d_gene: .
CDR3nt: TGTGCCAGCCGCTTTTTGGGAGGGGACAATAATTCACCCCTCCACTTT
CDR3aa: CASRFLGGDNNSPLHF

j_gene: TRBJ2-2
abundance: .
v_gene: TRBV7-2
d_gene: TRBD1
CDR3nt: TGTGCCAGCAGCTACCGGACAGGGCCCGGGGAGCTGTTTTTT
CDR3aa: CASSYRTGPGELFF

j_gene: TRBJ1-1
abundance: once
v_gene: TRBV11-2
d_gene: .
CDR3nt: TGTGCCAGCAGCTTAGGGGACAATCCAATGAACACTGAAGCTTTCTTT
CDR3aa: CASSLGDNPMNTEAFF

j_gene: TRBJ2-2
abundance: .
v_gene: TRBV7-2
d_gene: .
CDR3nt: TGTGCCAGCAGCGGTGGGGAGCTGTTTTTT
CDR3aa: CASSGGELFF

j_gene: TRBJ2-3
abundance: .
v_gene: TRBV7-2
d_gene: .
CDR3nt: TGTGCCAGCAGCCCCACAGGGTTCTCAGATACGCAGTATTTT
CDR3aa: CASSPTGFSDTQYF

j_gene: TRBJ1-2
abundance: once
v_gene: TRBV4-3
d_gene: .
CDR3nt: TGCGCCAGCAGCCAAGAAGCAGGGGTTATGGGCTACACCTTC
CDR3aa: CASSQEAGVMGYTF

j_gene: TRBJ2-7
abundance: .
v_gene: TRBV28
d_gene: .
CDR3nt: TGTGCCAGCAGTCCCCGGACGGTCTCCTACGAGCAGTACTTC
CDR3aa: CASSPRTVSYEQYF

j_gene: TRBJ1-1
abundance: .
v_gene: TRBV5-1
d_gene: TRBD1
CDR3nt: TGCGCCAGCAGCTTGAGACAGGGGAGCACTGAAGCTTTCTTT
CDR3aa: CASSLRQGSTEAFF

j_gene: TRBJ2-5
abundance: .
v_gene: TRBV6-6
d_gene: .
CDR3nt: TGTGCCAGCAGTTGGACGTATCAAGAGACCCAGTACTTC
CDR3aa: CASSWTYQETQYF